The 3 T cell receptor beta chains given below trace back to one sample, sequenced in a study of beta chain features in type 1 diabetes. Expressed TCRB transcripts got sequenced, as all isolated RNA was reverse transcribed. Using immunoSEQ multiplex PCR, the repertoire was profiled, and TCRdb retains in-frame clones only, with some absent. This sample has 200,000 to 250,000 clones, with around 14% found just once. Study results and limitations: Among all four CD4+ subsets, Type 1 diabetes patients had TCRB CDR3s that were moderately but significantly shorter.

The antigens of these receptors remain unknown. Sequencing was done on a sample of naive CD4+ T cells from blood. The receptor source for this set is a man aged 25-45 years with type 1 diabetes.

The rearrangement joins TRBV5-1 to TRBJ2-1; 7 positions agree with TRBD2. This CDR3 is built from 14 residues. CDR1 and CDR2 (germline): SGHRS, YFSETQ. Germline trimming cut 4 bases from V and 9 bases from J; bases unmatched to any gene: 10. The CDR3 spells CASSDQTSRGEQFF. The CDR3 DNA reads TGCGCCAGCAGCGACCAGACTAGCAGAGGTGAGCAGTTCTTC.

In DNA, the CDR3 is TGTGCCAGTAGTATGGTAGTAGAACGAGCCAAAAACATTCAGTACTTC. Its translation: CASSMVVERAKNIQYF. The chain combines TRBV19 with TRBJ2-4; no clear D. With 3 bases removed from V and 0 bases from J, the gap between germline ends came to 12 bases. Germline loops: CDR1 LNHDA, CDR2 SQIVND (reference sequence). This CDR3 has 16 residues. Using reference TRBV19 and TRBJ2-4 for the parts outside the CDR3, the full variable domain is DGGITQSPKYLFRKEGQNVTLSCEQNLNHDAMYWYRQDPGQGLRLIYYSQIVNDFQKGDIAEGYSVSREKKESFPLTVTSAQKNPTAFYLCASSMVVERAKNIQYFGAGTRLSVL.

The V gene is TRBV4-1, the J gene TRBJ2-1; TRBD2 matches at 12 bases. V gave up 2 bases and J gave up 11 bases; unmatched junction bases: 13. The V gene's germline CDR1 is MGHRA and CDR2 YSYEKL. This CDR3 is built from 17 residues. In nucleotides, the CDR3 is TGCGCCAGCAGCCAAAGTCCCCCTATACTAGCGGGGGGCCAGCAGTTCTTC. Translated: CASSQSPPILAGGQQFF.